A single TCR beta chain is shown here with its context. Its antigen is undetermined. The sample originates from a study of cytomegalovirus exposure and HLA in healthy donors. The CDR3 is made up of 15 amino acids. Trimming took 7 bases from V and 6 from J; bases not matched to a gene: 8. The germline CDR1 and CDR2 sequences are MDHEN and SYDVKM. The PCR employed 60 Vbeta primers together with 13 Jbeta primers. The repertoire was sequenced with immunoSEQ multiplex PCR; TCRdb's copy has only in-frame clones and lacks some. This sample has about 190,000 clones, with more than 65% found just once. Notes on the study in general: Cytomegalovirus association was assigned to more than 150 TCR beta chains.

The TCR comes from a woman between 25 and 40 years old in good health and CMV-seronegative. Sequences were obtained from PBMCs. The chain has TRBV28 and TRBJ2-1; 11 nucleotides match TRBD1. CDR3 sequence: CASKLGQGVINEQFF. DNA of the CDR3: TGTGCCAGCAAGTTGGGACAGGGGGTTATCAATGAGCAGTTCTTC.